The 4 T cell receptor beta chains below were found in one sample sequenced in a study of T cell responses to AZD1222 COVID-19 vaccine. Clones were sequenced by immunoSEQ multiplex PCR, and TCRdb holds only the in-frame ones, with some missing. The profile covers 70,000 to 100,000 clones, with roughly 85% appearing a single time and 3.4% taken by the ten largest. Sequenced here: peripheral blood, sampled 28 days after the second AZD1222 dose. The receptors here all came from an adult who received the AZD1222 COVID-19 vaccine.

This chain connects TRBV27 to TRBJ1-2; 7 nucleotides match TRBD1. Losses at the gene ends were 5 bases for V and 4 bases for J; bases not matched to a gene: 16. The CDR3 runs 17 residues. CDR1 MNHEY and CDR2 SMNVEV come from the germline V gene (reference sequence). The CDR3 reads CASSKRGHPQGGYGYTF. Written as DNA, the CDR3 is TGTGCCAGCAGTAAAAGGGGACACCCTCAGGGGGGCTATGGCTACACCTTC.

V is TRBV5-4 and J is TRBJ1-2, with D possibly TRBD1 on 6 matching bases. Trimming cost V 4 bases and J 7 bases, with 20 bases left between them. The CDR3 spans 15 residues. Per the germline V gene, CDR1 is SGHNT and CDR2 is YYREEE (reference sequence). The CDR3 sequence: CASSGSRLQGSGYTF. In DNA, the CDR3 is TGTGCCAGCAGCGGGAGCCGATTACAGGGCAGTGGCTACACCTTC.

This clone was recorded a few times. The chain joins TRBV5-1 to TRBJ1-2; 7 bases are a match to TRBD1. The CDR3 length is 18 residues. V shed 0 bases, J shed 8 bases, and the junction held 19 bases outside the gene matches. Germline V gives CDR1 SGHRS, CDR2 YFSETQ. The CDR3 DNA follows: TGCGCCAGCAGCTTGGCCTTAGTTCAGTTTGGACAGGAAGGAGGCTACACCTTC. This encodes CASSLALVQFGQEGGYTF.

This chain joins TRBV7-9 and TRBJ2-3; D tentatively reads TRBD1 or TRBD2 (5 bases each). The germline V gene has CDR1 SEHNR and CDR2 FQNEAQ (reference sequence). This CDR3 region has 17 residues. The ends were cut back, 1 base at V and 0 bases at J, with 14 bases in the middle. CDR3 in DNA: TGTGCCAGCAGCTTAGGGAACGTGGGGGTGAGCACAGATACGCAGTATTTT. It translates to CASSLGNVGVSTDTQYF. Full variable domain (missing parts from reference TRBV7-9 and TRBJ2-3): DTGVSQNPRHKITKRGQNVTFRCDPISEHNRLYWYRQTLGQGPEFLTYFQNEAQLEKSRLLSDRFSAERPKGSFSTLEIQRTEQGDSAMYLCASSLGNVGVSTDTQYFGPGTRLTVL.